The 26 T cell receptor beta chains below all came from one sample that was sequenced in a study of radiation and T cells in renal cell carcinoma. Time point in this sample: blood 2 weeks post-SBRT. Stated treatment: 15 Gy SBRT to primary tumor, nephrectomy 4 weeks later. TCRdb's copy holds only in-frame clones and misses some; the assay was immunoSEQ multiplex PCR. This sample yields roughly 28,000 clones, of which roughly 80% are seen a single time; around 32% belongs to the top ten. The sequences come from blood, collected from a patient whose treatment included radiotherapy and nephrectomy. These receptors were taken from a man between 60 and 75 years old with renal cell carcinoma.

The chain combines TRBV6-1 with TRBJ2-7; no clear D. Germline V gene lookup returns CDR1 MNHNS and CDR2 SASEGT. With 1 base removed from V and 4 bases from J, the gap between germline ends came to 8 bases. The CDR3 is made up of 13 amino acids. The CDR3 bases are TGTGCCAGCAGTGAAGACACGTTATACGAGCAGTACTTC. The encoded protein is CASSEDTLYEQYF.

The chain uses TRBV9 and TRBJ2-7; D is unresolved. The CDR3 runs to 14 residues. Germline-derived CDR1 and CDR2 are SGDLS and YYNGEE. The V end was cut by 4 bases, the J end by 4 bases, with 15 bases between. The CDR3: CASSPQWADYEQYF. CDR3 nucleotides: TGTGCCAGCAGCCCACAGTGGGCGGATTACGAGCAGTACTTC.

The V call is TRBV29-1, the J call TRBJ2-1, with 8 bases fitting TRBD1. The CDR3 covers 14 residues. The V gene end was trimmed by 7 bases and the J gene end by 0 bases; junction bases not matched to a gene: 5. Per germline, CDR1 SQVTM and CDR2 ANQGSEA. DNA for the CDR3: TGCAGCGCCAGGGACAGGAGCTCCTACAATGAGCAGTTCTTC. It yields the protein CSARDRSSYNEQFF.

The chain joins TRBV7-3 to TRBJ1-2; TRBD1 agrees at 8 bases. From germline, CDR1 is SGHTA and CDR2 FQGTGA. With 1 base clipped from V and 9 bases from J, the junction kept 4 bases outside the gene matches. This CDR3 has 13 residues. For the CDR3, the DNA is TGTGCCAGCAGCTTAATACGACAGGGGAGCTACACCTTC. Amino acid sequence: CASSLIRQGSYTF.

This sequence joins TRBV6-6 and TRBJ2-7, with a tentative D call TRBD1 (6 bases). The CDR3 consists of 14 residues. Trimming cost V 6 bases and J 0 bases, with 12 bases left between them. The V gene's germline CDR1 is MNHNY and CDR2 SVGAGI (reference sequence). The CDR3 spells CASRKTGSSYEQYF. The CDR3 nucleotides are TGTGCCAGCAGGAAAACAGGGAGCTCCTACGAGCAGTACTTC.

About this clone itself: Other DNA sequences in this specimen translate into the identical CDR3. The J gene is TRBJ1-5, the V gene TRBV30; D unclear. V was trimmed by 0 bases and J by 3 bases, leaving 6 bases between them. This CDR3 comprises 13 residues. Germline loops: CDR1 GTSNPN, CDR2 SVGIG (reference sequence). The CDR3 sequence is CAWSVQNNQPQHF. The DNA of the CDR3 is TGTGCCTGGAGTGTCCAGAACAATCAGCCCCAGCATTTT.

The table lists this clone with a count of one. The CDR3 here is CASSPGLARGNTIYF. The CDR3 DNA is TGTGCCAGCAGCCCGGGCCTAGCCCGCGGAAACACCATATATTTT. The V and J genes are TRBV9 and TRBJ1-3; D not resolved. The CDR3 sequence is 15 residues long. The germline CDR1 and CDR2 sequences are SGDLS and YYNGEE. V was cut by 4 bases and J by 4 bases, with 15 bases left in between.

The chain employs TRBV30 and TRBJ2-5; 10 nucleotides match TRBD1. TRBJ2-7 explains the end of the DNA better; the J call may be wrong. The CDR3 loop spans 16 amino acids. Germline CDR1 and CDR2: GTSNPN and SVGIG (reference sequence). CDR3 sequence (DNA): TGTGCCTGGAGTGTTACCGGGACAGGGGTTAACAACGAGCAGTACTTC. Translated, it gives CAWSVTGTGVNNEQYF.

Relative to its sample, this clone is medium-sized. The chain has TRBV27 and TRBJ2-2, with D possibly matching TRBD1 (7 bases). This CDR3 contains 14 residues. CDR1 MNHEY and CDR2 SMNVEV come from the germline V gene (reference sequence). Trimming pared 6 bases from V and 5 bases from J, leaving 13 bases between. Here the CDR3 DNA reads TGTGCCAGCAGGGCGGGACAGACTACCGGGGAGCTGTTTTTT. Protein sequence: CASRAGQTTGELFF.

This chain connects TRBV5-1 to TRBJ1-4; D gene uncertain. Germline V gives CDR1 SGHRS, CDR2 YFSETQ. Deletions cut 0 bases from V and 3 bases from J, with 9 bases between. This CDR3 has 15 residues. CDR3 region: CASSLDGVSNEKLFF. In DNA form, the CDR3 reads TGCGCCAGCAGCTTGGACGGGGTGTCTAATGAAAAACTGTTTTTT.

The genes are TRBV7-2 and TRBJ2-1; TRBD2 aligns across 10 bases. Trimming took 3 bases from V and 5 from J; bases not matched to a gene: 4. The CDR3 runs to 15 residues. Per the germline V gene, CDR1 is SGHTA and CDR2 is FQGNSA. CDR3 sequence (DNA): TGTGCCAGCAGCTTCCACGGACTAGCGGACAATGAGCAGTTCTTC. Translated: CASSFHGLADNEQFF.

The chain links TRBV29-1 to TRBJ2-7, with D possibly TRBD2 on 6 matching bases. Germline lookup yields CDR1 SQVTM and CDR2 ANQGSEA. There are 13 residues in the CDR3. V lost 4 bases and J lost 6, with 16 bases in between. CDR3: CSVGKGLGGEQYF. The CDR3 DNA reads TGCAGCGTTGGCAAGGGTCTCGGGGGCGAGCAGTACTTC.

The rearrangement joins TRBV11-2 to TRBJ1-2; D might be TRBD1 (5 bases). V was cut by 7 bases and J by 4 bases, with 13 bases left in between. Germline CDR1 is SGHAT and CDR2 is FQNNGV. CDR3 length equals 13 residues. The CDR3: CASTTGYPYGYTF. The CDR3 nucleotides read TGTGCCAGCACAACAGGTTACCCCTATGGCTACACCTTC.

This rearrangement joins TRBV27 to TRBJ2-7; 9 nucleotides line up with TRBD1. The V gene's germline CDR1 is MNHEY and CDR2 SMNVEV (reference sequence). The trim removed 4 bases at V and 6 bases at J, leaving 4 bases unmatched. The CDR3 length is 13 residues. The CDR3 bases are TGTGCCAGCAGTTCCAGACAGGGGGGCGAGCAGTACTTC. The encoded protein is CASSSRQGGEQYF.

V is TRBV9 and J is TRBJ2-2; unclear D gene. V was shortened by 0 bases and J by 6 bases, with 9 bases between the two germline ends. The CDR3 runs 14 residues. The V gene's germline CDR1 is SGDLS and CDR2 YYNGEE. Here the CDR3 reads CASSVGQPPGELFF. The DNA for the CDR3 is TGTGCCAGCAGCGTAGGTCAACCACCCGGGGAGCTGTTTTTT.

The rearrangement links TRBV18 to TRBJ1-2; 11 nucleotides agree with TRBD1. Trimming took 3 bases from V and 7 from J; bases not matched to a gene: 13. Germline V gene sequence: CDR1 KGHSH, CDR2 LQKENI. This CDR3 has 17 amino acids. In DNA, the CDR3 is TGTGCCAGCTCACCCATACCCGCGGACAGGGGGCTGGGTGGCTACACCTTC. This encodes CASSPIPADRGLGGYTF.

The V call is TRBV19, the J call TRBJ2-6, with D perhaps TRBD1 (6 bases). V lost 5 bases, J lost 2 bases, and 13 bases lay in between. The CDR3 covers 16 residues. CDR1 is LNHDA and CDR2 is SQIVND in the germline V gene (reference sequence). CDR3 in DNA: TGTGCCAGTAGTGCCCCCGGACAGCCTGGGGCCAACGTCCTGACTTTC. Translated: CASSAPGQPGANVLTF.

A few counts support this clone. This chain links TRBV4-2 with TRBJ1-1; a weak D match, TRBD1 (6 bases). The germline V and J ends were trimmed by 3 bases and 11 bases, with 19 bases remaining between them. The CDR3 runs 14 residues. CDR1 is LGHNA, CDR2 YNFKEQ, per germline. The CDR3 nucleotides read TGTGCCAGCAGCCAGAAGGGTCGGGGGGCAAGGGCTTTCTTT. Translation gives CASSQKGRGARAFF.

This clone occurred once. CDR3: CASSFVSGAAYEQYF. CDR3 sequence (DNA): TGTGCCAGCAGCTTTGTGTCGGGGGCCGCCTACGAGCAGTACTTC. The chain uses TRBV7-2 and TRBJ2-7; D may be TRBD1 or TRBD2 (6 bases each). CDR1 and CDR2 (germline): SGHTA, FQGNSA. CDR3 length: 15 residues. The V gene lost 3 bases and the J gene lost 2 bases, with 14 bases spanning the gap.

The chain employs TRBV30 and TRBJ2-3; TRBD2 is a possible D gene (5 bases). CDR3 size: 14 residues. V gave up 0 bases and J gave up 4 bases, with 11 bases separating them. Germline V lookup: CDR1 GTSNPN, CDR2 SVGIG (reference sequence). CDR3 region: CAWSVTGTSDTQYF. For the CDR3, the DNA is TGTGCCTGGAGTGTGACGGGAACCTCAGATACGCAGTATTTT.

This chain uses TRBV10-3 with TRBJ1-1; D ambiguous. Trimming removed 0 bases from V and 6 bases from J, with 2 bases in between. The length of the CDR3 is 11 residues. Per germline, CDR1 ENHRY and CDR2 SYGVKD. The CDR3 DNA follows: TGTGCCATCAGTGAGTCCTCTGAAGCTTTCTTT. It translates to CAISESSEAFF.

The chain recombines TRBV7-2 with TRBJ1-2, with a weak D call TRBD1 (6 bases). This CDR3 has 17 residues. V gave up 4 bases and J gave up 5 bases, with 23 bases separating them. The germline V gene has CDR1 SGHTA and CDR2 FQGNSA. The CDR3, as DNA: TGTGCCAGCAGCTCACTAATGGGGGCGGCAGGAATATATGGCTACACCTTC. Translating gives CASSSLMGAAGIYGYTF.

The rearrangement joins TRBV7-6 to TRBJ2-5; D is unclear. The CDR3 runs to 12 residues. Germline V gives CDR1 SGHVS, CDR2 FNYEAQ. The ends were cut back, 3 bases at V and 4 bases at J, with 6 bases in the middle. The CDR3 region is CASSLEPETQYF. The CDR3 DNA reads TGTGCCAGCAGCTTGGAACCAGAGACCCAGTACTTC. Full variable domain (outside the CDR3, taken from reference TRBV7-6 and TRBJ2-5): GAGVSQSPRYKVTKRGQDVALRCDPISGHVSLYWYRQALGQGPEFLTYFNYEAQQDKSGLPNDRFSAERPEGSISTLTIQRTEQRDSAMYRCASSLEPETQYFGPGTRLLVL.

The table lists this clone with a few counts. The rearrangement joins TRBV2 to TRBJ1-1; D is undetermined. V was cut by 7 bases and J by 4 bases, with 19 bases left in between. The CDR3 is made up of 15 amino acids. Germline V gene lookup returns CDR1 SNHLY and CDR2 FYNNEI. The CDR3 protein is CASTPGSTESTEAFF. The CDR3 nucleotides read TGTGCCAGCACCCCCGGGAGCACGGAGTCCACTGAAGCTTTCTTT.

The chain recombines TRBV5-6 with TRBJ1-2, with 9 positions matching TRBD1. The CDR3 covers 13 residues. CDR1 and CDR2 (germline): SGHDT, YYEEEE. V was clipped by 3 bases and J by 5 bases; unmatched bases: 2. CDR3 DNA sequence: TGTGCCAGCAGCTCGGACAGGGGTTATGGCTACACCTTC. It encodes CASSSDRGYGYTF.

A few counts support this clone. The V gene is TRBV7-9, the J gene TRBJ1-5; possibly TRBD1 for D (6 bases). This CDR3 contains 15 residues. The V end lost 3 bases, the J end lost 9 bases, and 18 bases lay between the germline ends. CDR1 is SEHNR, CDR2 FQNEAQ, per germline (reference sequence). The CDR3 DNA reads as TGTGCCAGCAGCTTTGCGGGGGCGGGCGGGCGGCCCCAGCATTTT. The encoded protein is CASSFAGAGGRPQHF. The complete variable domain, with remaining parts taken from reference TRBV7-9 and TRBJ1-5, reads DTGVSQNPRHKITKRGQNVTFRCDPISEHNRLYWYRQTLGQGPEFLTYFQNEAQLEKSRLLSDRFSAERPKGSFSTLEIQRTEQGDSAMYLCASSFAGAGGRPQHFGDGTRLSIL.